This T cell receptor (beta chain) was sequenced in a study of blood T cell repertoires in COVID-19. Turning to the study itself: Samples came from the United States, Italy and Spain, spanning acute and convalescent COVID-19. Sources were T cells, B-cell-depleted T cells, or PBMCs; the material itself was cDNA or gDNA.

The CDR3 totals 15 residues. As originally analysed: From reference gene primer amplification, estimates of nucleated cell counts were derived. TCRdb keeps only in-frame clones here, not all; method: immunoSEQ multiplex PCR. The V and J calls and clone size are taken from that table; D and trimming were inferred from the DNA. This sample has about 82,000 clones; 80% occur once, and the top ten carry more than 10%. The chain employs TRBV21-1 and TRBJ2-3; the table calls TRBD1, which could not be checked here. TRBV21-1 is described as a pseudogene. The sample taken for sequencing was peripheral blood. The source of this sequence is a woman aged 35 to 49 with active or convalescent COVID-19. CDR3 in amino acids: CASSSCATGTDTQYF. The CDR3, as DNA: TGTGCCAGCAGCTCCTGCGCGACAGGCACAGATACGCAGTATTTT.